Sequencing of this T cell receptor (beta chain) was carried out in a study of vaccination effects on CD4 cells after COVID-19. For the study at large: Sampling occurred a median 72 days post second dose, range 14 to 241.

The method was immunoSEQ multiplex PCR; TCRdb's version includes in-frame clones alone and lacks a portion of them. Of more than 65,000 clones listed, roughly four fifths are singletons. Study results and limitations: Late after vaccination, infection- and vaccine-induced clones showed marked clonal contraction. The study dataset contains few convalescent patients and includes no early post-infection timepoints.

Notes on this clone: Antigen: not known.

V lost 2 bases and J lost 4; bases outside the gene matches: 7. CDR3 length: 16 amino acids. Germline V CDR1 and CDR2: SGHNT, YYREEE (reference sequence). With the ViraFEST assay, the study expanded antigen-specific CD4+ T cells using viral peptide pools, then sequenced them. The culture ran for approximately 10 days before CD4+ T cells were isolated. The participants, recipients of two vaccine doses, got either BNT162b2 or mRNA-1273. Every well got 2 million to 2.5 million PBMC, which were grown with roughly 9.5 IU/ml IL-2 and 8.5 to 10 ug/ml peptides. The sequenced sample was CD4+ T cells from PBMCs cultured with HCoV-229E spike peptides, obtained after COVID-19 vaccination. The J gene is TRBJ1-3, the V gene TRBV5-4; 9 bases map to TRBD1. The receptor comes from a human donor who received a COVID-19 vaccine. The DNA for the CDR3 is TGTGCCAGCAGCTTTCGGTCCGGGACAGGGGGAAACACCATATATTTT. Its protein is CASSFRSGTGGNTIYF.